Below are 15 T cell receptor beta chains sequenced from a single sample in a study of blood T cells in healthy people across ages. Primed by a sample-barcoded 5' primer and a J-beta primer mix, a second PCR proceeded for roughly 6 to 12 cycles. Each CDR3 protein is one row after TCRdb ran MiXCR on the 5' RACE reads. The data show 1.5 million to 2 million distinct CDR3 sequences, with approximately 30% seen just once and 6.5% to 8.5% held by the top ten. The material sequenced was blood. The receptors stem from a woman in her twenties or thirties in good health.

There are a few counts of this clonotype. This rearrangement joins TRBV3-1 to TRBJ2-5; 10 bases align to TRBD2. The length of the CDR3 is 15 residues. Germline V gene lookup returns CDR1 LGHDT and CDR2 YNNKEL (reference sequence). V trimming: 7 bases; J trimming: 5 bases; junction bases outside the gene matches: 10. CDR3 coding DNA: TGTGCCAGCACCGGAAGCGGGGGGGCCGGGGAGACCCAGTACTTC. As protein: CASTGSGGAGETQYF.

V and J are TRBV3-1 and TRBJ2-7; no clear D gene. From germline, CDR1 is LGHDT and CDR2 YNNKEL (reference sequence). Trimming removed 1 base from V and 5 bases from J, with 6 bases in between. This CDR3 has 12 amino acids. The CDR3 nucleotides are TGTGCCAGCAGCCAAGTGAGCAACGAGCAGTACTTC. Encoded protein: CASSQVSNEQYF.

The genes are TRBV3-1 and TRBJ2-1, with D possibly matching TRBD1 (5 bases). V lost 0 bases and J 2 bases, leaving 11 bases between the germline ends. Per the germline V gene, CDR1 is LGHDT and CDR2 is YNNKEL (reference sequence). This CDR3 has 16 residues. The CDR3 spells CASSQERGAPYNEQFF. The CDR3 bases are TGTGCCAGCAGCCAAGAGCGTGGGGCGCCCTACAATGAGCAGTTCTTC.

The chain couples TRBV6-2 or TRBV6-3 to TRBJ2-7; TRBD1 agrees at 7 bases. Germline CDR1 reads MNHEY; CDR2 reads SVGEGT. CDR3 length equals 15 residues. V trimming: 7 bases; J trimming: 2 bases; junction bases outside the gene matches: 11. The DNA of the CDR3 is TGTGCCAGCAACCACCCGGGACAGATAACCTACGAGCAGTACTTC. Its translation is CASNHPGQITYEQYF.

Note on this clonotype: A clone one base away is much larger, so this may be a read error. The chain combines TRBV7-6 with TRBJ2-1; D tentatively fits TRBD1 or TRBD2 (6 bases each). Germline CDR1 reads SGHVS; CDR2 reads FNYEAQ. CDR3 length: 13 amino acids. V was shortened by 5 bases and J by 11 bases, with 16 bases between the two germline ends. CDR3: CASSGLEGVKQFF. DNA of the CDR3: TGTGCCAGCAGCGGGTTGGAGGGGGTAAAGCAGTTCTTC. Drawing the rest from reference TRBV7-6 and TRBJ2-1, the complete variable domain is GAGVSQSPRYKVTKRGQDVALRCDPISGHVSLYWYRQALGQGPEFLTYFNYEAQQDKSGLPNDRFSAERPEGSISTLTIQRTEQRDSAMYRCASSGLEGVKQFFGPGTRLTVL.

This clonotype was counted many times. V gene TRBV7-2 combines with J gene TRBJ2-1, with 12 bases matching TRBD1. The CDR3 runs to 14 residues. With 4 bases clipped from V and 9 bases from J, the junction kept 4 bases outside the gene matches. Germline V CDR1 and CDR2: SGHTA, FQGNSA. CDR3 sequence reads: CASSSGQGAGEQFF. DNA for the CDR3: TGTGCCAGCAGCTCGGGACAGGGGGCGGGTGAGCAGTTCTTC.

This clonotype appeared a few times. The chain couples TRBV5-1 to TRBJ1-3, with D unclear. Germline CDR1 reads SGHRS; CDR2 reads YFSETQ. Trimming pared 3 bases from V and 0 bases from J, leaving 7 bases between. The CDR3 covers 14 residues. CDR3 in amino acids: CASSSVSSGNTIYF. CDR3 DNA sequence: TGCGCCAGCAGCTCGGTGAGCTCTGGAAACACCATATATTTT.

This clonotype was counted many times. The chain has TRBV7-8 and TRBJ2-4; 9 nucleotides align to TRBD2. The CDR3 runs 14 residues. Germline lookup yields CDR1 SGHVS and CDR2 FQNEAQ. Germline trimming cut 4 bases from V and 8 bases from J; bases unmatched to any gene: 6. In DNA form, the CDR3 reads TGTGCCAGCAGCTCGGGGACTAGCTTGGACATTCAGTACTTC. It specifies CASSSGTSLDIQYF.

This clonotype has more than one count but fewer than ten. This chain links TRBV3-1 with TRBJ2-1; either TRBD1 or TRBD2 may fit D (6 bases each). V was clipped by 1 base and J by 5 bases, with 12 bases between them. The V gene's germline CDR1 is LGHDT and CDR2 YNNKEL (reference sequence). The CDR3 length is 15 residues. Here the CDR3 reads CASSQVRRGHNEQFF. The CDR3 DNA reads as TGTGCCAGCAGCCAAGTGAGACGGGGGCACAATGAGCAGTTCTTC.

The chain joins TRBV7-9 to TRBJ2-4, with D unresolved. Per the germline V gene, CDR1 is SEHNR and CDR2 is FQNEAQ (reference sequence). This CDR3 is 13 amino acids long. Trimming removed 2 bases from V and 13 bases from J, with 15 bases in between. CDR3 residues: CASSLTQVNEQYF. The CDR3 DNA follows: TGTGCCAGCAGCTTAACCCAAGTCAATGAGCAGTACTTC.

Many counts were recorded for this clonotype. The rearrangement uses TRBV3-1 and TRBJ2-1, with D unclear. Per germline, CDR1 LGHDT and CDR2 YNNKEL (reference sequence). This CDR3 region has 12 residues. The germline V and J ends were trimmed by 1 base and 4 bases, with 2 bases remaining between them. The CDR3 DNA reads as TGTGCCAGCAGCCAAGCATACAATGAGCAGTTCTTC. Encoded protein: CASSQAYNEQFF.

This clonotype was seen more than once but under ten times. The chain has TRBV10-3 and TRBJ2-6, with 11 nucleotides matching TRBD1. Trimming at V came to 4 bases and at J to 4 bases, leaving 9 bases not matched to a gene. The CDR3 runs to 18 residues. Germline V lookup: CDR1 ENHRY, CDR2 SYGVKD. The CDR3 DNA sequence: TGTGCCATCAGTGCACCGGACAGGGGGCTTACAGGGGCCAACGTCCTGACTTTC. Its translation is CAISAPDRGLTGANVLTF.

This CDR3 reads CASSLRTSGGAKAGELFF. CDR3 DNA sequence: TGTGCCAGCAGCCTTCGGACTAGCGGGGGGGCCAAGGCCGGGGAGCTGTTTTTT. The chain couples TRBV9 to TRBJ2-2, with 15 bases matching TRBD2. Germline V gives CDR1 SGDLS, CDR2 YYNGEE. The CDR3 is 18 residues long. The V segment lost 4 bases and the J segment 6 bases; nucleotides outside the gene matches: 10.

There are many counts of this clonotype. CDR3 sequence: CASSIRPPGDFTKNIQYF. As DNA, the CDR3 is TGTGCCAGTAGTATCAGGCCCCCGGGGGATTTTACCAAAAACATTCAGTACTTC. J is TRBJ2-4 and V is TRBV19; D might be TRBD2 (6 bases). Germline V CDR1 and CDR2: LNHDA, SQIVND (reference sequence). The CDR3 is 18 amino acids. The V gene lost 3 bases and the J gene lost 2 bases, with 20 bases spanning the gap.

The chain has TRBV2 and TRBJ2-3; D may be TRBD1 (6 bases). The germline gives CDR1 SNHLY, CDR2 FYNNEI. CDR3 length equals 16 residues. V was pared by 5 bases and J by 1 base, with 16 bases between. The CDR3 sequence: CASSLPGVRCTDTQYF. DNA for the CDR3: TGTGCCAGCAGTTTACCAGGGGTACGTTGCACAGATACGCAGTATTTT.